Listed below are T cell receptor beta chains from one sample, sequenced in a study of T cell responses to AZD1222 COVID-19 vaccine. Sequencing was performed with immunoSEQ multiplex PCR; in TCRdb, only in-frame clones are kept and a portion is missing. The profile covers approximately 120,000 clones, with roughly nine tenths appearing a single time and around 9.5% taken by the ten largest. Material: peripheral blood, obtained 28 days after the second AZD1222 dose. These receptors were taken from an adult who received the AZD1222 COVID-19 vaccine. Each CDR3 is given with its conserved first and last residue. A D gene is named only where the DNA matches it firmly. Only part of the rows carry a size: once, few, many, or a class if the clone is expanded.

D,size,V,J,DNA,CDR3
NA,once,TRBV9,TRBJ1-6,TGTGCCAGCAGCGTAGACCCCGGTTATAATTCACCCCTCCACTTT,CASSVDPGYNSPLHF
NA,NA,TRBV5-6,TRBJ1-5,TGTGCCAGCAGCCGCCTCGGTCAGCCCCAGCATTTT,CASSRLGQPQHF
TRBD1,few,TRBV18,TRBJ1-1,TGTGCCAGCTCAGGGACAGAGGGGACTGAAGCTTTCTTT,CASSGTEGTEAFF
NA,NA,TRBV15,TRBJ1-6,TGTGCCACCAGCAGAGAAACAATGGCAAGTTATTCACCCCTCCACTTT,CATSRETMASYSPLHF
NA,NA,TRBV29-1,TRBJ1-2,TGCAGCGTTGATTTAGGGGGGGGTACCAACTATGGCTACACCTTC,CSVDLGGGTNYGYTF
NA,NA,TRBV5-1,TRBJ1-3,TGCGCCAGCAGCAATCGACTCTCTGGAAACACCATATATTTT,CASSNRLSGNTIYF
NA,NA,TRBV4-2,TRBJ1-1,TGTGCCAGCAGCCAAGAGGGGGTAGGATTTGAAGCTTTCTTT,CASSQEGVGFEAFF
NA,NA,TRBV18,TRBJ1-5,TGTGCCAGCTCGCAGGCCCATAGCAATCAGCCCCAGCATTTT,CASSQAHSNQPQHF
NA,NA,TRBV4-3,TRBJ1-2,TGCGCCAGCAGCCAAAACCCCGGTGCGAGCTATGGCTACACCTTC,CASSQNPGASYGYTF
TRBD2,NA,TRBV5-1,TRBJ2-7,TGCGCCAGCAGCCAAGGGGGTGGCGGGAGGCCCTACGAGCAGTACTTC,CASSQGGGGRPYEQYF